The 21 T cell receptor beta chains listed next were all sequenced from one sample in a study of cytomegalovirus exposure and HLA in healthy donors. Repertoires were generated with immunoSEQ multiplex PCR, while TCRdb's copy carries only in-frame clones and drops some. Of about 73,000 clones detected, about 90% appear once; the ten largest clones hold less than 5%. The sample consisted of PBMCs. The receptors originated from a woman aged 18-29 years in good health and CMV-seropositive.

The chain links TRBV7-6 to TRBJ2-7; 9 positions agree with TRBD1. After removal of 1 base from V and 4 bases from J, the junction contained 8 bases not matched to a gene. CDR1 and CDR2 (germline): SGHVS, FNYEAQ. There are 16 residues in the CDR3. CDR3 sequence (DNA): TGTGCCAGCAGCTTAGTACCACGGGACAGGGTTTACGAGCAGTACTTC. Translation gives CASSLVPRDRVYEQYF.

V gene TRBV2 combines with J gene TRBJ2-3; TRBD1 matches at 8 bases. Trimming removed 7 bases from V and 6 bases from J; junction bases left unmatched: 12. Germline CDR1 and CDR2: SNHLY and FYNNEI. The CDR3 loop spans 15 amino acids. CDR3 region: CASKWTGNPSDTQYF. The CDR3 region has the DNA TGTGCCAGCAAATGGACAGGGAATCCCTCGGATACGCAGTATTTT. The complete variable domain, with remaining parts taken from reference TRBV2 and TRBJ2-3, reads EPEVTQTPSHQVTQMGQEVILRCVPISNHLYFYWYRQILGQKVEFLVSFYNNEISEKSEIFDDQFSVERPDGSNFTLKIRSTKLEDSAMYFCASKWTGNPSDTQYFGPGTRLTVL.

The chain joins TRBV9 to TRBJ2-6, with TRBD1 matching over 8 bases. The CDR3 is 18 residues long. Germline V lookup: CDR1 SGDLS, CDR2 YYNGEE. After removal of 0 bases from V and 0 bases from J, the junction contained 5 bases not matched to a gene. CDR3 sequence: CASSVETGANSGANVLTF. The CDR3 nucleotides are TGTGCCAGCAGCGTAGAGACAGGGGCGAACTCTGGGGCCAACGTCCTGACTTTC.

The J gene is TRBJ1-1, the V gene TRBV5-6; D gene unclear. V lost 4 bases and J lost 0, with 10 bases in between. The CDR3 extends over 14 amino acids. Germline CDR1 SGHDT, CDR2 YYEEEE. The CDR3 here is CASSSPFMNTEAFF. DNA for the CDR3: TGTGCCAGCAGCAGCCCATTCATGAACACTGAAGCTTTCTTT. The variable domain in full, with the rest retrieved from reference TRBV5-6 and TRBJ1-1, is DAGVTQSPTHLIKTRGQQVTLRCSPKSGHDTVSWYQQALGQGPQFIFQYYEEEERQRGNFPDRFSGHQFPNYSSELNVNALLLGDSALYLCASSSPFMNTEAFFGQGTRLTVV.

The V and J genes are TRBV2 and TRBJ1-5; 8 bases are shared with TRBD1. V lost 4 bases and J lost 2; bases outside the gene matches: 7. Germline V CDR1 and CDR2: SNHLY, FYNNEI. This CDR3 comprises 16 residues. Here the CDR3 reads CASSVSETGGNQPQHF. CDR3 bases: TGTGCCAGCAGTGTATCCGAGACAGGGGGCAATCAGCCCCAGCATTTT.

The chain combines TRBV7-2 with TRBJ2-5, with 13 bases that match TRBD2. V lost 5 bases and J lost 1; bases outside the gene matches: 1. Germline V gives CDR1 SGHTA, CDR2 FQGNSA. The CDR3 has 15 residues. CDR3: CASSGTSGAQETQYF. CDR3 nucleotide sequence: TGTGCCAGCAGCGGGACTAGCGGGGCCCAAGAGACCCAGTACTTC.

The rearrangement uses TRBV10-1 and TRBJ1-5; 7 nucleotides align to TRBD1. The CDR3 is made up of 16 amino acids. With V trimmed by 7 bases and J by 4 bases, 13 bases remained unmatched. Per the germline V gene, CDR1 is WNHNN and CDR2 is SYGVQD (reference sequence). Here the CDR3 reads CASTFTVYRGNQPQHF. Here the CDR3 DNA reads TGCGCCAGCACCTTTACCGTGTACAGGGGTAATCAGCCCCAGCATTTT.

For the CDR3, the DNA is TGTGCCAGTAGTATCGGACTTAGCGAGCAGTTCTTC. This codes for CASSIGLSEQFF. The chain combines TRBV19 with TRBJ2-1; TRBD2 is a possible D gene (5 bases). The CDR3 loop spans 12 amino acids. Germline V gene sequence: CDR1 LNHDA, CDR2 SQIVND (reference sequence). V was shortened by 3 bases and J by 10 bases, with 10 bases between the two germline ends.

The V and J genes are TRBV21-1 and TRBJ1-2; the D segment call TRBD1 is taken from the table without a DNA check. TRBV21-1 is deemed a pseudogene. This CDR3 comprises 16 residues. The CDR3 region is CASSKVGRTGGDGYTF. The CDR3 nucleotides read TGTGCCAGCAGCAAAGTAGGTCGGACAGGGGGCGATGGCTACACCTTC.

J is TRBJ2-5 and V is TRBV5-1; 7 bases agree with TRBD2. The V segment lost 2 bases and the J segment 0 bases; nucleotides outside the gene matches: 4. The CDR3 length is 15 residues. Germline CDR1 is SGHRS and CDR2 is YFSETQ. The CDR3 protein is CASSFSGGYQETQYF. For the CDR3, the DNA is TGCGCCAGCAGCTTCTCCGGGGGGTACCAAGAGACCCAGTACTTC.

The chain employs TRBV7-9 and TRBJ1-1, with D possibly being TRBD1 (6 bases). V lost 0 bases and J 2 bases, leaving 22 bases between the germline ends. The CDR3 contains 19 residues. The germline CDR1 and CDR2 sequences are SEHNR and FQNEAQ (reference sequence). CDR3 in amino acids: CASSLAGGLGLRENTEAFF. DNA of the CDR3: TGTGCCAGCAGCTTAGCTGGGGGCCTGGGGCTAAGGGAAAACACTGAAGCTTTCTTT.

In its sample, this clone was seen once. The chain has TRBV27 and TRBJ2-3; D possibly corresponds to TRBD1 (7 bases). This CDR3 contains 16 residues. Germline CDR1 MNHEY, CDR2 SMNVEV (reference sequence). V lost 7 bases to trimming and J lost 5 bases, with 22 bases between them. CDR3 region: CASNLPPGGLGDTQYF. DNA for the CDR3: TGTGCCAGCAACTTACCCCCAGGGGGGTTAGGAGATACGCAGTATTTT.

The chain recombines TRBV4-3 with TRBJ2-2; 7 nucleotides align to TRBD1. The V gene end was trimmed by 4 bases and the J gene end by 4 bases; junction bases not matched to a gene: 6. There are 15 residues in the CDR3. CDR1 is LGHNA and CDR2 is YSLEER in the germline V gene. The CDR3 is CASSRKQGSTGELFF. CDR3 coding DNA: TGCGCCAGCAGCCGCAAACAGGGGAGCACCGGGGAGCTGTTTTTT.

CDR3 amino acids: CASSPKTSGRDQETQYF. The CDR3 nucleotides read TGCGCCAGCAGCCCAAAGACTAGCGGGAGGGACCAAGAGACCCAGTACTTC. The V call is TRBV4-1, the J call TRBJ2-5; 14 positions agree with TRBD2. The CDR3 is made up of 17 amino acids. J gave up 0 bases and V 4 bases, and 4 bases lay outside the gene matches. The germline gives CDR1 MGHRA, CDR2 YSYEKL.

The chain combines TRBV19 with TRBJ1-5; 7 positions match TRBD1. With 6 bases clipped from V and 2 bases from J, the junction kept 4 bases outside the gene matches. Germline loops: CDR1 LNHDA, CDR2 SQIVND (reference sequence). The CDR3 covers 14 residues. As DNA, the CDR3 is TGTGCCAGTAGCACAACAGGGGGCAATCAGCCCCAGCATTTT. Translated: CASSTTGGNQPQHF.

The genes are TRBV7-9 and TRBJ1-2, with 8 bases that match TRBD1. V dropped 1 base and J dropped 1; count of bases not matched to a gene: 8. CDR1 SEHNR and CDR2 FQNEAQ come from the germline V gene (reference sequence). The CDR3 runs to 17 residues. The CDR3 loop is CASSLGGTGIDNYGYTF. DNA for the CDR3: TGTGCCAGCAGCTTAGGGGGGACAGGAATTGATAACTATGGCTACACCTTC. The variable domain in full, completed from reference TRBV7-9 and TRBJ1-2, reads DTGVSQNPRHKITKRGQNVTFRCDPISEHNRLYWYRQTLGQGPEFLTYFQNEAQLEKSRLLSDRFSAERPKGSFSTLEIQRTEQGDSAMYLCASSLGGTGIDNYGYTFGSGTRLTVV.

In this sample, this clone turned up a few times. The V call is TRBV2, the J call TRBJ2-5; 10 positions match TRBD1. The CDR3 sequence is 14 residues long. The V gene end was trimmed by 6 bases and the J gene end by 5 bases; junction bases not matched to a gene: 6. Germline CDR1 reads SNHLY; CDR2 reads FYNNEI. CDR3 nucleotide sequence: TGTGCCAGCAGCATGGACAGGGGGAAGGAGACCCAGTACTTC. Its protein product is CASSMDRGKETQYF.

This sequence joins TRBV4-1 and TRBJ2-1; 12 bases fit TRBD2. The CDR3 totals 15 residues. Trimming removed 4 bases from V and 10 bases from J; junction bases left unmatched: 8. CDR1 and CDR2 from the germline V gene are MGHRA and YSYEKL. The CDR3 spells CASSPWTSGAKEQFF. The CDR3, as DNA: TGCGCCAGCAGCCCTTGGACTAGCGGGGCCAAAGAGCAGTTCTTC.

Of note for this clone: In the same sample, other DNA sequences code for this CDR3. V is TRBV10-3 and J is TRBJ1-1; TRBD1 is a possible D gene (5 bases). The CDR3 is 15 amino acids. Germline CDR1 ENHRY, CDR2 SYGVKD. V was shortened by 5 bases and J by 2 bases, with 15 bases between the two germline ends. CDR3: CAISHYGGANTEAFF. CDR3 bases: TGTGCCATCAGTCACTACGGCGGGGCCAACACTGAAGCTTTCTTT.

Regarding this clone: One end of the junction fails to match germline, which may point to a read error. The V and J genes are TRBV6-5 and TRBJ2-2; D unclear. The CDR3 is 13 residues long. Germline V gene data show CDR1 as MNHEY and CDR2 as SVGAGI. Here the CDR3 reads CASSYSNSGELFF. The DNA of the CDR3 is TGTGCCAGCAGTTACTCGAACTCCGGGGAGCTGTTTTTT.

The chain couples TRBV13 to TRBJ2-7; maybe TRBD1 (6 bases). With 0 bases removed from V and 0 bases from J, the gap between germline ends came to 12 bases. The CDR3 loop spans 16 amino acids. The V gene's germline CDR1 is PRHDT and CDR2 FYEKMQ (reference sequence). CDR3 sequence reads: CASSLGGGLSSYEQYF. CDR3 bases: TGTGCCAGCAGCTTAGGAGGGGGTCTGTCCTCCTACGAGCAGTACTTC. Based on the CDR3 plus reference TRBV13 and TRBJ2-7, the full variable domain is AAGVIQSPRHLIKEKRETATLKCYPIPRHDTVYWYQQGPGQDPQFLISFYEKMQSDKGSIPDRFSAQQFSDYHSELNMSSLELGDSALYFCASSLGGGLSSYEQYFGPGTRLTVT.